This T cell receptor (beta chain) derives from a study of blood T cell repertoires in COVID-19. Across the whole study: The United States, Italy and Spain provided the acute and convalescent COVID-19 samples.

This table comes from immunoSEQ multiplex PCR, and its TCRdb copy is limited to in-frame clones, with some not included. The table has about 280,000 clones, 87% seen once. Donors in Cohort 3 counted as recovered after two negative PCRs, clearance, or symptom resolution. The CDR3 spans 13 residues. CDR1 and CDR2 (germline): MNHEY, SVGAGI. Trimming shortened V by 0 bases and J by 6 bases, and 8 bases separated the two germline ends. The V and J genes are TRBV6-5 and TRBJ1-1; unclear D gene. The TCR was taken from a woman between 40 and 55 years old who had recovered from COVID-19. The specimen sequenced was PBMCs or T cells enriched from blood (not recorded which). This CDR3 is CASSYSIYAEAFF. As DNA, the CDR3 is TGTGCCAGCAGTTACTCGATCTACGCTGAAGCTTTCTTT.